Sequencing of this T cell receptor (beta chain) was carried out in a study of T cells after yellow fever vaccination. Trimming stripped 4 bases from V and 1 base from J, with 4 bases between. The CDR3 loop spans 13 amino acids. Study outcomes and limitations: Boosting was followed by the reappearance of most primary-vaccination clones (around 96% CD4, about 88% CD8). CD4 and CD8 compartments shared a small share of clonotypes, likely from convergent recombination. Abundant bulk-derived clonotypes could contaminate FACS-sorted repertoires.

Conversion of TCR transcripts into cDNA relied on 5'RACE template switching, which added a universal primer site and UMIs. One entry per CDR3 protein, called by TCRdb with MiXCR from the 5' RACE reads. Among approximately 610,000 distinct CDR3 sequences listed, around 16% were seen once. As concerns this clonotype: Its antigen is not known.

The material sequenced was PBMCs, taken more than 4 days after the first yellow fever vaccination. V is TRBV12-3 or TRBV12-4 and J is TRBJ2-2; D ambiguous. The TCR comes from a man aged 18 to 29 who received the YFV17D yellow fever vaccine. The CDR3 nucleotides are TGTGCCAGCAGTTGGGTGAACACCGGGGAGCTGTTTTTT. Its translation: CASSWVNTGELFF.